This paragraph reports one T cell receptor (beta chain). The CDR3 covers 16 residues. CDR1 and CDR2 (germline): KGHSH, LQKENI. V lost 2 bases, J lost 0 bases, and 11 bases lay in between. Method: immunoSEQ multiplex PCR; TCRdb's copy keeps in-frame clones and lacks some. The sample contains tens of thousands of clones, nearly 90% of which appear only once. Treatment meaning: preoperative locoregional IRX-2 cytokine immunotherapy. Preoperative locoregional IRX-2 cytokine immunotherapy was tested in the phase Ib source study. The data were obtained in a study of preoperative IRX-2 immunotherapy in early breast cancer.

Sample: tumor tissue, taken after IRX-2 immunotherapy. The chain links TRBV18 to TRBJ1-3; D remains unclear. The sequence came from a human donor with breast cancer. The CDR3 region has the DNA TGTGCCAGCTCACCAAACCTTCTGATCTCTGGAAACACCATATATTTT. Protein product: CASSPNLLISGNTIYF.